The 21 T cell receptor beta chains below come from one sample, sequenced in a study of T cell repertoires in cytomegalovirus infection. These receptors have no identified antigens. TCRdb re-analysed the reads in MiXCR, keeping a single row per CDR3 protein. The sample lists approximately 990,000 distinct CDR3 sequences; less than 40% were seen once. The sequencing used cultured CD8+ T cells from PBMCs, collected from culture after CMV antigen stimulation. These receptors all come from a human donor in good health (CMV status not recorded). Some clones in this sample may be carry-over from other donors' samples.

This clonotype was picked up a small number of times. The gene calls are TRBV2 and TRBJ2-7; 8 bases match TRBD1. Unmatched junction bases numbered 9, after V lost 6 bases and J lost 2 bases. Germline V gives CDR1 SNHLY, CDR2 FYNNEI. This CDR3 has 15 residues. The CDR3 bases are TGTGCCAGCAGCGCCCTTAGGACAGGGACCTACGAGCAGTACTTC. Encoded protein: CASSALRTGTYEQYF.

This clonotype was found once. This chain links TRBV6-5 with TRBJ2-1; maybe TRBD1 (6 bases). CDR1 is MNHEY and CDR2 is SVGAGI in the germline V gene. This CDR3 is built from 15 residues. The ends were cut back, 5 bases at V and 6 bases at J, with 17 bases in the middle. The CDR3 DNA reads TGTGCCAGCAGTCCCGCTACCAACAGGGCCAATGAGCAGTTCTTC. Translating it yields CASSPATNRANEQFF.

The V and J genes are TRBV14 and TRBJ2-1; D gene uncertain. The CDR3 is 12 residues long. Trimming cost V 4 bases and J 10 bases, with 11 bases left between them. Germline V gene sequence: CDR1 SGHDN, CDR2 FVKESK. CDR3 sequence: CASSPYTTEQFF. The CDR3 DNA is TGTGCCAGCAGCCCCTACACGACAGAGCAGTTCTTC.

V gene TRBV6-8 combines with J gene TRBJ2-1, with D perhaps matching TRBD1 (5 bases). The germline V gene has CDR1 MNHGY and CDR2 SAAAGT. Trimming removed 4 bases from V and 2 bases from J, with 15 bases in between. CDR3 length equals 16 residues. The DNA for the CDR3 is TGTGCCAGCAGTTTCCAGGGTGAGGTCCCCTACAATGAGCAGTTCTTC. Translation: CASSFQGEVPYNEQFF.

This clonotype has just a few counts. This chain joins TRBV15 and TRBJ2-7; tentatively, D is TRBD1 (5 bases). V was clipped by 3 bases and J by 3 bases, with 9 bases between them. The CDR3 runs 13 residues. Germline lookup yields CDR1 LNHNV and CDR2 YYDKDF (reference sequence). The CDR3 bases are TGTGCCACCAGCAGGGTAGGGGACTACGAGCAGTACTTC. Translating it yields CATSRVGDYEQYF.

This clonotype came up many times. The V gene is TRBV7-6, the J gene TRBJ1-6; the D gene is possibly TRBD1 (5 bases). The CDR3 is made up of 16 amino acids. Germline CDR1 SGHVS, CDR2 FNYEAQ. V gave up 5 bases and J gave up 7 bases, with 18 bases separating them. DNA for the CDR3: TGTGCCAGCAGCCAACTGGGCACAGGTCGCAATTCACCCCTCCACTTT. Residues: CASSQLGTGRNSPLHF. Combining the CDR3 with reference TRBV7-6 and TRBJ1-6 gives the whole variable domain GAGVSQSPRYKVTKRGQDVALRCDPISGHVSLYWYRQALGQGPEFLTYFNYEAQQDKSGLPNDRFSAERPEGSISTLTIQRTEQRDSAMYRCASSQLGTGRNSPLHFGNGTRLTVT.

This clonotype was found a few times. This sequence joins TRBV12-3 or TRBV12-4 and TRBJ2-6; D unclear. The CDR3 is 12 residues long. The V gene lost 5 bases and the J gene lost 2 bases, with 1 base spanning the gap. CDR3 nucleotide sequence: TGTGCCAGCAGTACTGGGGCCAACGTCCTGACTTTC. Encoded protein: CASSTGANVLTF.

The rearrangement uses TRBV19 and TRBJ2-5; D is unresolved. The CDR3 covers 16 residues. Deletions cut 0 bases from V and 2 bases from J, with 13 bases between. Germline-derived CDR1 and CDR2 are LNHDA and SQIVND (reference sequence). The CDR3 is CASSIEGPAGQETQYF. The CDR3 bases are TGTGCCAGTAGTATAGAAGGGCCAGCTGGACAAGAGACCCAGTACTTC.

This clonotype was picked up many times. The chain combines TRBV6-2 or TRBV6-3 with TRBJ2-7; 8 bases are a match to TRBD1. The CDR3 covers 14 residues. Germline assignment: CDR1 MNHEY and CDR2 SVGEGT. Unmatched junction bases numbered 5, after V lost 4 bases and J lost 3 bases. The CDR3 DNA reads as TGTGCCAGCAGTTCGGACAGGGTTTTCTACGAGCAGTACGTC. Amino acid sequence: CASSSDRVFYEQYV.

This rearrangement joins TRBV12-3 or TRBV12-4 to TRBJ2-5, with 7 bases fitting TRBD2. The ends lost 7 bases at V and 1 base at J; junction bases unmatched: 6. This CDR3 has 14 amino acids. CDR3 residues: CASTLGGGQETQYF. CDR3 coding DNA: TGTGCCAGCACCTTGGGGGGGGGCCAAGAGACCCAGTACTTC.

This clonotype was observed a handful of times. Germline is not matched at one junction end, which may reflect a read error. The J gene is TRBJ2-1, the V gene TRBV2; tentative D call: TRBD1 (5 bases). Germline V gives CDR1 SNHLY, CDR2 FYNNEI. This CDR3 has 12 residues. CDR3 DNA: TGTGCCAGCAGTGAAGCGATTAGGGGAAAGTCCTTC. It is translated as CASSEAIRGKSF.

On this clonotype: A much larger clone is a single base away; this may be a read error. The chain joins TRBV7-2 to TRBJ2-5; 7 bases are shared with TRBD2. The CDR3 sequence is 15 residues long. The germline V gene encodes CDR1 SGHTA and CDR2 FQGNSA. The CDR3 DNA sequence: TGTGTCAGCAGCTTGAGGGGCGGGGGCCAAGAGACCCAGTACTTC. Translating gives CVSSLRGGGQETQYF.

In DNA form, the CDR3 reads TGTGCCAGCAGGGGGGGTTCTTCCTCGTTTTATCAGCCCCAGCATTTT. The encoded protein is CASRGGSSSFYQPQHF. The V call is TRBV6-2 or TRBV6-3, the J call TRBJ1-5, with a tentative D call TRBD1 (5 bases). CDR1 and CDR2 (germline): MNHEY, SVGEGT. With 6 bases removed from V and 5 bases from J, the gap between germline ends came to 20 bases. This CDR3 has 16 amino acids.

CDR3 region: CASSPLWRRQGKSNQPQHF. The CDR3 nucleotides are TGTGCCAGCAGTCCCCTTTGGCGCCGACAGGGTAAGAGCAATCAGCCCCAGCATTTT. The V call is TRBV28, the J call TRBJ1-5; the match to TRBD1 covers 7 bases. Germline CDR1 is MDHEN and CDR2 is SYDVKM. The CDR3 totals 19 residues. V shed 5 bases, J shed 1 base, and the junction held 17 bases outside the gene matches.

This clonotype occurred a few times. The V gene is TRBV7-9, the J gene TRBJ2-1, with 10 bases aligning to TRBD2. J gave up 7 bases and V 6 bases, and 9 bases lay outside the gene matches. This CDR3 contains 15 residues. CDR1 and CDR2 (germline): SEHNR, FQNEAQ (reference sequence). The CDR3 loop is CASRLTTSGHNEQFF. CDR3 coding DNA: TGTGCCAGCAGGTTAACGACTAGCGGGCATAATGAGCAGTTCTTC.

CDR3 bases: TGTGCCAGCAGTGGTCGGGGACACACCATATATTTT. This codes for CASSGRGHTIYF. This sequence joins TRBV2 and TRBJ1-3, with TRBD1 as a possible D gene (5 bases). V shed 4 bases and J shed 8 bases, with 9 bases lying between them. Germline V gene lookup returns CDR1 SNHLY and CDR2 FYNNEI. The CDR3 length is 12 residues.

This clonotype has just a few counts. An end of the junction differs from the germline gene, which may be a read error. This rearrangement joins TRBV20-1 to TRBJ2-1; 11 bases map to TRBD1. The CDR3 loop spans 15 amino acids. Germline CDR1 DFQATT, CDR2 SNEGSKA (reference sequence). Here the CDR3 reads CSAIPGQGAINEQFF. CDR3 nucleotides: TGCAGCGCTATTCCCGGACAGGGGGCGATCAATGAGCAGTTCTTC.

This clonotype was seen a few times. The junction and the germline gene differ at one end; a read error may be behind it. The J gene is TRBJ1-1, the V gene TRBV7-9; D ambiguous. Germline V gene lookup returns CDR1 SEHNR and CDR2 FQNEAQ (reference sequence). CDR3 size: 17 residues. CDR3 residues: CAGSLNPGVGRGTEAFF. Written as DNA, the CDR3 is TGTGCCGGCAGCTTAAACCCCGGGGTAGGGAGAGGGACTGAAGCTTTCTTT. Filled out from reference TRBV7-9 and TRBJ1-1, the complete variable domain reads DTGVSQNPRHKITKRGQNVTFRCDPISEHNRLYWYRQTLGQGPEFLTYFQNEAQLEKSRLLSDRFSAERPKGSFSTLEIQRTEQGDSAMYLCAGSLNPGVGRGTEAFFGQGTRLTVV.

This clonotype was recorded at least ten times. The rearrangement links TRBV27 to TRBJ2-7; D is unclear. CDR1 MNHEY and CDR2 SMNVEV come from the germline V gene (reference sequence). This CDR3 contains 13 residues. Trimming removed 6 bases from V and 0 bases from J, with 9 bases in between. The CDR3 coding sequence is TGTGCCAGCAGCTTAGGAGCCTCCTACGAGCAGTACGTC. Translated: CASSLGASYEQYV.

A few counts support this clonotype. V is TRBV7-8 and J is TRBJ2-7; no reliable D call. The V end lost 1 base, the J end lost 6 bases, and 13 bases lay between the germline ends. Germline-derived CDR1 and CDR2 are SGHVS and FQNEAQ. The CDR3 contains 14 residues. Here the CDR3 DNA reads TGTGCCAGCAGCTTAGTAGTTGGGTCGGTCGAGCAGTACGTC. Translated, it gives CASSLVVGSVEQYV.

This clonotype was picked up many times. The V call is TRBV10-2, the J call TRBJ1-6; a possible D gene is TRBD1 (6 bases). The CDR3 is made up of 19 amino acids. Trimming pared 3 bases from V and 0 bases from J, leaving 18 bases between. CDR1 is WSHSY, CDR2 SAAADI, per germline. CDR3 DNA sequence: TGCGCCAGCAGTGATGTGGGGGCTTCTCCTAGCTCCTATAATTCACCCCTCCACTTT. This codes for CASSDVGASPSSYNSPLHF.